This T cell receptor (beta chain) originates from a study of blood T cell repertoires in COVID-19. Trimming took 1 base from V and 8 from J, leaving 11 bases between them. CDR3 length equals 13 residues. The germline V gene encodes CDR1 MGHRA and CDR2 YSYEKL. Only in-frame clones appear in the TCRdb table, and some are missing; sequencing was by immunoSEQ multiplex PCR. The sample records around 200,000 clones, 70% to 90% being singletons. The chain has TRBV4-1 and TRBJ1-2; a possible D gene is TRBD1 (5 bases). The clonotype was recovered from a woman aged 80 or over in a cohort sampled during active or convalescent COVID-19. The sequenced sample consisted of peripheral blood. The CDR3: CASSQVIQEGYTF. CDR3 sequence (DNA): TGCGCCAGCAGCCAAGTGATACAGGAAGGCTACACCTTC.